This T cell receptor beta chain was captured in a study of blood T cell repertoires in COVID-19. Overall study: There were acute and convalescent COVID-19 samples, and they came from the United States, Italy and Spain.

Looked up from germline, CDR1 is MDHEN and CDR2 is SYDVKM. The CDR3 is 13 amino acids. J gave up 7 bases and V 7 bases, and 6 bases lay outside the gene matches. Method: immunoSEQ multiplex PCR; TCRdb's copy keeps in-frame clones and lacks some. The profile shows some 220,000 clones, approximately 84% of them singletons. Sequences were obtained from peripheral blood. V is TRBV28 and J is TRBJ2-2; 7 bases fit TRBD2. The receptor was derived from a woman in her 30s who had recovered from COVID-19. CDR3 sequence reads: CASTGLVVGELFF. CDR3 nucleotides: TGTGCCAGCACCGGACTAGTCGTCGGGGAGCTGTTTTTT.